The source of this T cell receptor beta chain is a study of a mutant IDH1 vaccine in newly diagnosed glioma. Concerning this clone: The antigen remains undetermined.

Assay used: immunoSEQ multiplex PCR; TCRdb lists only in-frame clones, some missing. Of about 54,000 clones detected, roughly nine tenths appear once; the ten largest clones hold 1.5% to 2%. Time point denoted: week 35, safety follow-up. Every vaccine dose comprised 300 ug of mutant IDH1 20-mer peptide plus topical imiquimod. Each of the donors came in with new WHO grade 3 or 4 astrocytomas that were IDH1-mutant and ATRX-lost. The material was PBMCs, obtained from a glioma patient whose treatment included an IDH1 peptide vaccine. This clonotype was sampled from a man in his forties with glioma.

CDR3 coding DNA: TGTGCCATAAGCCTAGCGTATGAGTTCTTC. It specifies CAISLAYEFF. V usage is TRBV2 and J usage is TRBJ2-1, with D perhaps TRBD2 (6 bases). Germline CDR1 reads SNHLY; CDR2 reads FYNNEI. This CDR3 contains 10 residues. The V and J ends lost 10 bases and 14 bases respectively, with 15 bases between them.